This T cell receptor beta chain was sequenced for a study of blood T cell repertoires in COVID-19. Study processing details: Scientists estimated how many nucleated cells there were by amplifying reference gene primers. Here immunoSEQ multiplex PCR was the method, and the copy in TCRdb shows in-frame clones only, minus some. V and J calls and clone size are given by that table; D and trimming were obtained from the DNA. The table lists some 380,000 clones, nearly 90% of them singletons. V was pared by 4 bases and J by 0 bases, with 4 bases of the junction left unmatched. Germline V gene sequence: CDR1 SGHRS, CDR2 YFSETQ. This CDR3 has 16 residues.

The sequence derives from a woman between 40 and 50 years old with acute COVID-19. Sequencing input: PBMCs or T cells enriched from blood (not recorded which). The chain is built from TRBV5-1 and TRBJ1-3, with 10 bases aligning to TRBD1. In nucleotides, the CDR3 is TGCGCCAGCAGCCCCGGGACAGGGGACTCTGGAAACACCATATATTTT. The encoded protein is CASSPGTGDSGNTIYF. The whole variable domain, filled in from reference TRBV5-1 and TRBJ1-3, reads KAGVTQTPRYLIKTRGQQVTLSCSPISGHRSVSWYQQTPGQGLQFLFEYFSETQRNKGNFPGRFSGRQFSNSRSEMNVSTLELGDSALYLCASSPGTGDSGNTIYFGEGSWLTVV.